Below, 22 T cell receptor beta chains from the same sample are listed, as sequenced in a study of tumor-infiltrating lymphocytes in oesophageal squamous cell carcinoma. TCRdb used MiXCR to reprocess the PCR reads, holding one entry per CDR3 protein. The sample consists of roughly 17,000 distinct CDR3 sequences, around 43% of them appearing once. The specimen sequenced was normal esophageal tissue next to the tumor. The receptor source for this set is a female donor with esophageal squamous cell carcinoma.

Comments on this clonotype: An end of the junction does not agree with germline; a read error may underlie this. The chain carries TRBV5-8 and TRBJ2-5; 7 nucleotides match TRBD1. TRBJ2-7 explains the end of the DNA better; the J call may be wrong. The germline V gene encodes CDR1 SGHTS and CDR2 YDEGEE. There are 14 residues in the CDR3. The CDR3 loop reads CASSSSGTAHEQYF. In nucleotides, the CDR3 is TGCGCCAGCAGCTCGTCCGGGACAGCCCACGAGCAGTACTTC.

V and J are TRBV5-4 and TRBJ2-3; 9 bases line up with TRBD2. The J call may be mistaken, given a closer DNA end match to TRBJ2-1. Germline CDR1 and CDR2: SGHNT and YYREEE (reference sequence). This CDR3 has 16 amino acids. The CDR3 sequence: CASSLTWLAGNNEQFF. For the CDR3, the DNA is TGTGCCAGCAGTCTTACATGGCTAGCGGGAAACAATGAGCAGTTCTTC.

DNA for the CDR3: TGTGCCAGCAGCGATACTAGCGGGAACTACAATGAGCAGTTCTTC. This translates into CASSDTSGNYNEQFF. This chain connects TRBV7-2 to TRBJ2-1; 10 bases are a match to TRBD2. The V gene's germline CDR1 is SGHTA and CDR2 FQGNSA. V trimming: 5 bases; J trimming: 3 bases; junction bases outside the gene matches: 4. This CDR3 contains 15 residues. Full variable domain (outside the CDR3, taken from reference TRBV7-2 and TRBJ2-1): GAGVSQSPSNKVTEKGKDVELRCDPISGHTALYWYRQSLGQGLEFLIYFQGNSAPDKSGLPSDRFSAERTGGSVSTLTIQRTQQEDSAVYLCASSDTSGNYNEQFFGPGTRLTVL.

This clonotype was counted ten times or more. This chain connects TRBV5-1 to TRBJ2-7; the D gene is possibly TRBD2 (5 bases). The V and J ends lost 4 bases and 3 bases respectively, with 20 bases between them. Germline assignment: CDR1 SGHRS and CDR2 YFSETQ. There are 16 residues in the CDR3. For the CDR3, the DNA is TGCGCCAGCAGCGACGGGGTGGTACCGAGGAGCTACGAGCAGTACTTC. Protein sequence: CASSDGVVPRSYEQYF.

The sample holds a few counts of this clonotype. This chain joins TRBV19 and TRBJ2-4; TRBD1 matches 8 bases. V shed 3 bases and J 3 bases; nucleotides not matched to a gene: 10. CDR3 length equals 17 residues. Germline lookup yields CDR1 LNHDA and CDR2 SQIVND (reference sequence). The CDR3 loop reads CASSMRLTGANKNIQYF. The CDR3 DNA follows: TGTGCCAGTAGTATGAGGTTGACAGGGGCCAACAAAAACATTCAGTACTTC.

On this clonotype: Possible read error: a much larger clone is one base away. This chain links TRBV4-1 with TRBJ2-3; TRBD1 might be the D (5 bases). The DNA end lines up better with TRBJ2-1; the J call may be wrong. Germline V gene data show CDR1 as MGHRA and CDR2 as YSYEKL. This CDR3 has 14 amino acids. The CDR3 coding sequence is TGCGCCAGCAGCCCGAGAAAGGACATCAATGAGCAGTTCTTC. Encoded protein: CASSPRKDINEQFF.

This chain joins TRBV7-3 and TRBJ2-3; no reliable D call. The CDR3 sequence is 15 residues long. Trimming cost V 5 bases and J 6 bases, with 18 bases left between them. The germline gives CDR1 SGHTA, CDR2 FQGTGA. CDR3 coding DNA: TGTGCCAGCAGCGGGTCCGGTGGGGTGTTTGATACGCAGTATTTT. Its translation: CASSGSGGVFDTQYF. The full variable domain, rest sourced from reference TRBV7-3 and TRBJ2-3, is GAGVSQTPSNKVTEKGKYVELRCDPISGHTALYWYRQSLGQGPEFLIYFQGTGAADDSGLPNDRFFAVRPEGSVSTLKIQRTERGDSAVYLCASSGSGGVFDTQYFGPGTRLTVL.

This clonotype was counted ten times or more. The J gene is TRBJ2-5, the V gene TRBV5-1, with 7 bases that match TRBD1. J gave up 3 bases and V 2 bases, and 7 bases lay outside the gene matches. This CDR3 contains 15 residues. The germline V gene encodes CDR1 SGHRS and CDR2 YFSETQ. The CDR3 protein is CASSLQGLLEETQYF. CDR3 in DNA: TGCGCCAGCAGCTTACAGGGGCTTCTTGAAGAGACCCAGTACTTC.

This clonotype is classed as medium-sized. The rearrangement links TRBV5-6 to TRBJ2-7, with TRBD1 matching 9 bases. Looked up from germline, CDR1 is SGHDT and CDR2 is YYEEEE. The V and J ends lost 4 bases and 5 bases, in that order; junction bases with no gene match: 10. This CDR3 region has 15 residues. The CDR3 bases are TGTGCCAGCAGCCCAGGGACAGGGAAGATGGACGAGCAGTACTTC. Protein sequence: CASSPGTGKMDEQYF.

In this sample, this clonotype turned up a few times. V gene TRBV10-2 combines with J gene TRBJ1-2; 9 bases align to TRBD1. CDR1 WSHSY and CDR2 SAAADI come from the germline V gene. The CDR3 spans 15 residues. V was clipped by 7 bases and J by 4 bases; unmatched bases: 10. The CDR3 is CASKKQGARGYGYTF. DNA of the CDR3: TGCGCCAGCAAAAAACAGGGGGCGCGGGGCTATGGCTACACCTTC.

This clonotype was detected many times. J is TRBJ2-5 and V is TRBV27; D gene unclear. Germline V lookup: CDR1 MNHEY, CDR2 SMNVEV (reference sequence). The CDR3 covers 12 residues. The V end was cut by 4 bases, the J end by 9 bases, with 12 bases between. CDR3 nucleotide sequence: TGTGCCAGCAGTTCCTTCCAAGACGCCCAGTACTTC. Encoded protein: CASSSFQDAQYF.

The sample holds many counts of this clonotype. One base away lies a much larger clone, so this may be a sequencing read error. The V and J genes are TRBV12-3 or TRBV12-4 and TRBJ2-1; D unresolved. TRBJ2-7 explains the end of the DNA better; the J call may be wrong. The CDR3 covers 15 residues. The CDR3 bases are TGTGCCAGCAGTCCCGACCAAGTGAGATACAATGAGCAGTACTTC. This gives the protein CASSPDQVRYNEQYF.

Ten or more counts support this clonotype. Here the CDR3 reads CASSSPRDGYTF. Here the CDR3 DNA reads TGTGCCAGTAGTTCCCCAAGGGACGGCTACACCTTC. The chain couples TRBV19 to TRBJ1-2; D is perhaps TRBD1 (5 bases). The CDR3 covers 12 residues. The germline V gene has CDR1 LNHDA and CDR2 SQIVND (reference sequence). V was clipped by 5 bases and J by 8 bases, with 12 bases between them.

The table lists this clonotype with many counts. The CDR3 DNA sequence: TGTGCCAGCAGCTTGGGAGAAGGGGCCTACGAGCAGTACTTC. Protein sequence: CASSLGEGAYEQYF. The genes are TRBV5-6 and TRBJ2-1; possible D gene TRBD1, 5 bases. The J call could be wrong; TRBJ2-7 is a better fit for the DNA end. CDR3 size: 14 residues. From germline, CDR1 is SGHDT and CDR2 YYEEEE.

This clonotype was found many times. The chain combines TRBV10-3 with TRBJ1-2, with D unresolved. The CDR3 sequence is 14 residues long. V shed 0 bases and J shed 3 bases, with 8 bases lying between them. Germline loops: CDR1 ENHRY, CDR2 SYGVKD. DNA of the CDR3: TGTGCCATCAGTGAGTCGGGAGGCCACTATGGCTACACCTTC. Its translation: CAISESGGHYGYTF.

The chain recombines TRBV7-6 with TRBJ1-4; D gene uncertain. Germline V gives CDR1 SGHVS, CDR2 FNYEAQ. There are 15 residues in the CDR3. Trimming took off 5 bases at V and 8 bases at J, with 18 bases between the two ends. The CDR3 nucleotides read TGTGCCAGCAGCGAGCAGGCTGCGGCAGCCGAAAAACTGTTTTTT. Translating it yields CASSEQAAAAEKLFF.

This clonotype is medium-sized. The rearrangement uses TRBV28 and TRBJ2-5, with TRBD2 matching over 10 bases. Losses at the gene ends were 6 bases for V and 5 bases for J; bases not matched to a gene: 12. CDR1 and CDR2 from the germline V gene are MDHEN and SYDVKM. The length of the CDR3 is 16 residues. In DNA form, the CDR3 reads TGTGCCAGCAGCGATTCTAGCGGGAGATCGTCTGAGACCCAGTACTTC. Amino acid sequence: CASSDSSGRSSETQYF.

The chain carries TRBV7-2 and TRBJ2-7, with D hard to call. Germline V gene data show CDR1 as SGHTA and CDR2 as FQGNSA. The CDR3 has 13 amino acids. V shed 1 base and J shed 6 bases, with 10 bases lying between them. CDR3 region: CASSLVSVPEQYF. In DNA, the CDR3 is TGTGCCAGCAGCTTAGTCTCCGTCCCCGAGCAGTACTTC. The whole variable domain, remainder taken from reference TRBV7-2 and TRBJ2-7, is GAGVSQSPSNKVTEKGKDVELRCDPISGHTALYWYRQSLGQGLEFLIYFQGNSAPDKSGLPSDRFSAERTGGSVSTLTIQRTQQEDSAVYLCASSLVSVPEQYFGPGTRLTVT.

This clonotype was seen only a few times. The rearrangement links TRBV7-2 to TRBJ1-1, with a possible D match to TRBD1 (6 bases). There are 15 residues in the CDR3. In germline, CDR1 is SGHTA, CDR2 FQGNSA. Trimming took off 6 bases at V and 4 bases at J, with 18 bases between the two ends. CDR3 bases: TGTGCCAGCAGTTCTTATGGGGGGGCTAGCACTGAAGCTTTCTTT. It is translated as CASSSYGGASTEAFF.

This clonotype showed up just a few times. The chain couples TRBV5-6 to TRBJ1-2, with no clear D. Germline CDR1 and CDR2: SGHDT and YYEEEE. This CDR3 region has 14 residues. V shed 1 base and J shed 1 base, with 8 bases lying between them. The CDR3 DNA reads as TGTGCCAGCAGCTTGTTTGTGGTTAACTATGGCTACACCTTC. This encodes CASSLFVVNYGYTF.

As for this clonotype: The conserved phenylalanine or tryptophan is not found at the CDR3 terminus, so this likely reflects a read error. No DNA is shown, since the ends of the CDR3 on it are uncertain; the CDR3 is the one TCRdb lists. The chain is built from TRBV7-2 and TRBJ2-5; TRBD2, the D gene given by the table, was not confirmed from the DNA. The CDR3 spans 16 residues, counting both ends. Germline CDR1 and CDR2: SGHTA and FQGNSA. CDR3: CASSLEGQSSTQYFGN.

The chain joins TRBV6-6 to TRBJ2-1, with 10 bases aligning to TRBD2. The germline V gene has CDR1 MNHNY and CDR2 SVGAGI (reference sequence). The trim removed 2 bases at V and 7 bases at J, leaving 5 bases unmatched. The CDR3 has 15 residues. The DNA for the CDR3 is TGTGCCAGCAGTTACGGAGCGGGGGGGCCAAATGAGCAGTTCTTC. It translates to CASSYGAGGPNEQFF.